A single sample gave rise to the 32 T cell receptor beta chains below, sequenced in a study of regulatory T cells in long-lasting Graves disease. The authors built TCR beta libraries using iRepertoire HTBI primers and Arm-PCR of CDR3 regions. TCRdb reanalysed the multiplex PCR reads using MiXCR and keeps one entry per CDR3 protein. Of about 540,000 distinct CDR3 sequences detected, roughly 14% appear once; the ten largest clones hold roughly a tenth. This sample's time point: newly diagnosed GD, antithyroid drugs for less than 3 months. After RNA was extracted from PBMCs, the TCR library was made from it. The sample was also reused in another study, on T cells in Graves' hyperthyroidism and ophthalmopathy.

The specimen was peripheral blood mononuclear cells (PBMCs), collected at new diagnosis, from a patient treated with antithyroid drugs. These receptors all stem from a man aged 25-40 years with Graves disease.

This clonotype came up a few times. At one end the junction does not follow the germline gene, possibly because of a read error. The chain recombines TRBV2 with TRBJ2-3, with D perhaps matching TRBD2 (5 bases). The CDR3 is 17 residues long. Per germline, CDR1 SNHLY and CDR2 FYNNEI. The CDR3 here is CASSHSPRRRFTDTQYF. Here the CDR3 DNA reads TGCGCCAGCAGCCATTCTCCGAGGAGGCGGTTCACAGATACGCAGTATTTT.

J is TRBJ2-5 and V is TRBV5-8; possibly TRBD1 for D (5 bases). The CDR3 runs 14 residues. Per germline, CDR1 SGHTS and CDR2 YDEGEE. V shed 0 bases and J shed 3 bases, with 9 bases lying between them. CDR3 residues: CASSLAPGKETQYF. CDR3 DNA sequence: TGTGCCAGCAGCTTGGCCCCAGGGAAAGAGACCCAGTACTTC.

The sample holds many counts of this clonotype. The chain links TRBV5-5 to TRBJ2-4; possibly TRBD2 for D (7 bases). The CDR3 length is 15 residues. V lost 5 bases, J lost 11 bases, and 23 bases lay in between. From germline, CDR1 is SGHKS and CDR2 YYEKEE (reference sequence). This CDR3 reads CASSSGVSQGRVQYF. As DNA, the CDR3 is TGTGCCAGCAGTTCTGGGGTTAGCCAGGGGAGGGTTCAGTACTTC.

The table lists this clonotype with many counts. The chain employs TRBV12-5 and TRBJ1-1; 7 nucleotides agree with TRBD1. V dropped 4 bases and J dropped 7; count of bases not matched to a gene: 6. Germline loops: CDR1 LGHNT, CDR2 FRNRAP. The CDR3 is 13 amino acids. Here the CDR3 reads CASGSDRVYEAFF. CDR3 coding DNA: TGTGCTAGTGGTTCAGACAGGGTTTATGAAGCTTTCTTT.

At least ten counts were recorded for this clonotype. This chain links TRBV11-2 with TRBJ2-3, with TRBD1 identical over 7 bases. CDR3 length equals 16 residues. V trimming: 8 bases; J trimming: 0 bases; junction bases outside the gene matches: 11. Germline CDR1 is SGHAT and CDR2 is FQNNGV. CDR3 loop: CASQGGTVPSTDTQYF. As DNA, the CDR3 is TGTGCCAGCCAGGGTGGGACAGTACCTAGCACAGATACGCAGTATTTT.

In its sample, this clonotype was seen many times. The chain carries TRBV28 and TRBJ1-6; D remains unclear. Per the germline V gene, CDR1 is MDHEN and CDR2 is SYDVKM. The CDR3 totals 16 residues. The ends were cut back, 3 bases at V and 5 bases at J, with 14 bases in the middle. DNA for the CDR3: TGTGCCAGCAGTTTTGCCCGGTTTCGGGATAATTCACCCCTCCACTTT. It encodes CASSFARFRDNSPLHF.

This clonotype was recorded a few times. The chain joins TRBV10-3 to TRBJ2-1; 11 positions match TRBD2. The germline V gene has CDR1 ENHRY and CDR2 SYGVKD. With V trimmed by 8 bases and J by 4 bases, 10 bases remained unmatched. The CDR3 covers 16 residues. The CDR3 region is CAISSGRSGLYNEQFF. CDR3 DNA: TGTGCCATCTCTAGCGGGAGGTCCGGTCTTTACAATGAGCAGTTCTTC.

This clonotype was seen at least ten times. This sequence joins TRBV6-1 and TRBJ1-1; a possible D gene is TRBD1 (5 bases). The CDR3 sequence is 16 residues long. Germline lookup yields CDR1 MNHNS and CDR2 SASEGT. The V end was cut by 6 bases, the J end by 4 bases, with 21 bases between. The CDR3 loop is CASSPSWGTGSTEAFF. CDR3 DNA sequence: TGTGCCAGCAGCCCATCGTGGGGGACTGGGAGCACTGAAGCTTTCTTT.

The chain employs TRBV5-1 and TRBJ2-3; D may be TRBD1 or TRBD2 (6 bases each). The CDR3 length is 15 residues. Germline V gives CDR1 SGHRS, CDR2 YFSETQ. V gave up 0 bases and J gave up 4 bases, with 12 bases separating them. CDR3 nucleotide sequence: TGCGCCAGCAGCTTGGCGGGGGCGCGTGCAGATACGCAGTATTTT. This gives the protein CASSLAGARADTQYF.

This clonotype was counted many times. The chain links TRBV20-1 to TRBJ1-5, with TRBD1 matching over 7 bases. Germline CDR1 is DFQATT and CDR2 is SNEGSKA (reference sequence). The CDR3 contains 15 residues. V lost 0 bases, J lost 8 bases, and 10 bases stayed unmatched. DNA for the CDR3: TGCAGTGCTAGAGAAGGCACAGGGGTTGGAGAGCCCCAGCATTTT. Its translation: CSAREGTGVGEPQHF.

This clonotype was found many times. The rearrangement joins TRBV27 to TRBJ2-1, with TRBD2 identical over 8 bases. V trimming: 5 bases; J trimming: 8 bases; junction bases outside the gene matches: 11. The CDR3 runs 15 residues. Germline assignment: CDR1 MNHEY and CDR2 SMNVEV (reference sequence). The CDR3 region has the DNA TGTGCCAGCAGTCCGGAGCGGGAGCTACGGTATGAGCAGTTCTTC. Amino acid sequence: CASSPERELRYEQFF.

There are many counts of this clonotype. This chain's CDR3 is CASKPAGTSAYNEQFF. In nucleotides, the CDR3 is TGTGCCAGTAAGCCGGCAGGGACTAGCGCTTACAATGAGCAGTTCTTC. The chain employs TRBV19 and TRBJ2-1; 10 positions match TRBD2. The CDR3 extends over 16 amino acids. The J segment lost 4 bases and the V segment lost 7 bases, leaving 10 bases of the junction unmatched. Germline V CDR1 and CDR2: LNHDA, SQIVND (reference sequence).

This clonotype was observed a few times. Since a much larger clone is just one base distant, this may be a read error. Here the CDR3 reads CASSYSGGVEETQHF. The CDR3 region has the DNA TGTGCCAGCAGTTACAGTGGCGGGGTGGAAGAGACCCAGCACTTC. This rearrangement joins TRBV6-9 to TRBJ2-5; D perhaps matches TRBD2 (6 bases). Germline V lookup: CDR1 MNHGY, CDR2 SVAAGI. The CDR3 is 15 residues long.

This clonotype was found a few times. This chain uses TRBV29-1 with TRBJ1-2; no reliable D call. The V gene's germline CDR1 is SQVTM and CDR2 ANQGSEA. V was pared by 6 bases and J by 8 bases, with 25 bases between. The CDR3 consists of 15 residues. The CDR3 DNA reads as TGCAGCGTGCGGGATTGGACGGAATCTAATGGGGGCTACACCTTC. Protein: CSVRDWTESNGGYTF.

Ten or more counts support this clonotype. The CDR3 DNA follows: TGCGCCAGCAGCCCTTTTGCTTCCCGAGAACCCCAAGAGACCCAGTACTTC. Translating gives CASSPFASREPQETQYF. This chain links TRBV5-1 with TRBJ2-5; no clear D. CDR1 is SGHRS, CDR2 YFSETQ, per germline. There are 17 residues in the CDR3. Trimming stripped 4 bases from V and 1 base from J, with 20 bases between.

On this clonotype: This could be a read error, since a much larger clone is one nucleotide away. The chain joins TRBV2 to TRBJ2-2; D is unclear. This CDR3 has 15 residues. Germline-derived CDR1 and CDR2 are SNHLY and FYNNEI. The CDR3 sequence is CSSSEGSGLSGELFF. CDR3 DNA: TGTTCCAGCAGTGAAGGAAGTGGTCTATCCGGGGAGCTGTTTTTT.

This clonotype was counted ten times or more. The CDR3 spells CAWNTGTGNSPLHF. The CDR3, as DNA: TGTGCCTGGAATACCGGGACAGGGAATTCACCCCTCCACTTT. V gene TRBV30 combines with J gene TRBJ1-6; TRBD1 aligns across 9 bases. Germline CDR1 and CDR2: GTSNPN and SVGIG (reference sequence). The length of the CDR3 is 14 residues. The trim removed 4 bases at V and 7 bases at J, leaving 5 bases unmatched.

This clonotype was seen many times. The V gene is TRBV12-3 or TRBV12-4, the J gene TRBJ1-2; 9 positions agree with TRBD1. The CDR3 covers 15 residues. Unmatched junction bases numbered 8, after V lost 5 bases and J lost 4 bases. CDR3 DNA: TGTGCCAGCAGTATCGACAGGGGGAAACCCTATGGCTACACCTTC. Amino acid sequence: CASSIDRGKPYGYTF.

This clonotype has a handful of counts. The genes are TRBV5-1 and TRBJ2-4; D not certain. Trimming removed 0 bases at V and 0 bases at J, with 10 bases between. The CDR3 is 16 amino acids. Germline CDR1 is SGHRS and CDR2 is YFSETQ. The CDR3 nucleotides are TGCGCCAGCAGCTTGGGAGTAGCAATAGCCAAAAACATTCAGTACTTC. It specifies CASSLGVAIAKNIQYF.

This clonotype showed up many times. This chain connects TRBV24-1 to TRBJ1-2, with no clear D. The length of the CDR3 is 12 residues. V was trimmed by 4 bases and J by 6 bases, leaving 8 bases between them. Per germline, CDR1 KGHDR and CDR2 SFDVKD. The CDR3, as DNA: TGTGCCACCAGTGAGATCGGGGATGGCTACACCTTC. The encoded protein is CATSEIGDGYTF.

This chain connects TRBV20-1 to TRBJ1-5; D unresolved. The germline V gene has CDR1 DFQATT and CDR2 SNEGSKA (reference sequence). Between the trimmed V and J ends, which lost 4 bases and 3 bases, there was a span of 10 bases. The CDR3 runs 13 residues. The DNA for the CDR3 is TGCAGTGCTATTGACCGCTTCAATCAGCCCCAGCATTTT. This encodes CSAIDRFNQPQHF.

This clonotype was seen a few times. The genes are TRBV13 and TRBJ2-1; D is uncertain. CDR1 and CDR2 from the germline V gene are PRHDT and FYEKMQ (reference sequence). This CDR3 contains 13 residues. Trimming cost V 5 bases and J 10 bases, with 15 bases left between them. CDR3 protein: CASSLYRGEEQFF. In DNA form, the CDR3 reads TGTGCCAGCAGCCTTTATAGAGGTGAGGAGCAGTTCTTC.

This clonotype was observed at least ten times. The J gene is TRBJ1-6, the V gene TRBV12-3 or TRBV12-4; possibly TRBD1 for D (5 bases). The ends were cut back, 7 bases at V and 6 bases at J, with 10 bases in the middle. CDR3 length: 13 residues. This CDR3 is CASTLGANSPLHF. The CDR3 DNA reads as TGTGCCAGCACCCTCGGGGCTAATTCACCCCTCCACTTT.

The genes are TRBV7-9 and TRBJ1-2; 8 bases match TRBD1. CDR1 is SEHNR, CDR2 FQNEAQ, per germline (reference sequence). J was trimmed by 2 bases and V by 5 bases; bases with no gene match: 4. This CDR3 spans 14 amino acids. This CDR3 is CASSHRDRNYGYTF. CDR3 in DNA: TGTGCCAGCAGCCACCGGGACAGGAACTATGGCTACACCTTC.

This clonotype was counted ten times or more. The chain recombines TRBV7-3 with TRBJ2-7; the match to TRBD2 covers 10 bases. Losses at the gene ends were 4 bases for V and 2 bases for J; bases not matched to a gene: 5. This CDR3 is built from 15 residues. CDR1 and CDR2 from the germline V gene are SGHTA and FQGTGA. DNA of the CDR3: TGTGCCAGCAGCTCGCTAGCGGGAGTACCCTACGAGCAGTACTTC. This translates into CASSSLAGVPYEQYF.

The chain combines TRBV24-1 with TRBJ2-5; possible D gene TRBD2, 6 bases. Trimming pared 0 bases from V and 5 bases from J, leaving 21 bases between. The CDR3 loop spans 18 amino acids. Germline lookup yields CDR1 KGHDR and CDR2 SFDVKD. As DNA, the CDR3 is TGTGCCACCAGTGATTTGTCTAAGAGAATGGCGGGACCGGAGACCCAGTACTTC. Its translation: CATSDLSKRMAGPETQYF.

The chain joins TRBV7-9 to TRBJ2-1; 12 nucleotides align to TRBD2. Germline V gene sequence: CDR1 SEHNR, CDR2 FQNEAQ (reference sequence). The V gene end was trimmed by 0 bases and the J gene end by 5 bases; junction bases not matched to a gene: 8. CDR3 size: 18 residues. The CDR3 DNA reads as TGTGCCAGCAGCTTAGCTCCTTGGACTAGCGGGAAGGACAATGAGCAGTTCTTC. The encoded protein is CASSLAPWTSGKDNEQFF.

This clonotype was detected only a few times. The gene calls are TRBV24-1 and TRBJ2-7, with unresolved D. Germline values: CDR1 KGHDR, CDR2 SFDVKD. Trimming pared 3 bases from V and 0 bases from J, leaving 5 bases between. The CDR3 extends over 13 amino acids. CDR3 loop: CATSDANSYEQYF. CDR3 bases: TGTGCCACCAGTGATGCTAACTCCTACGAGCAGTACTTC.

This clonotype was observed a few times. This sequence joins TRBV20-1 and TRBJ2-6; 10 bases are shared with TRBD2. V shed 7 bases, J shed 4 bases, and the junction held 13 bases outside the gene matches. This CDR3 region has 17 residues. CDR1 and CDR2 (germline): DFQATT, SNEGSKA (reference sequence). The CDR3 sequence: CSVAGAGGMAGANVLTF. The DNA of the CDR3 is TGCAGTGTGGCAGGAGCGGGAGGGATGGCGGGGGCCAACGTCCTGACTTTC.

This clonotype has ten or more counts. The DNA of the CDR3 is TGTGCCAGCAGCAAAGGACTAGCGGGATTCACAGATACGCAGTATTTT. It encodes CASSKGLAGFTDTQYF. The rearrangement uses TRBV12-3 or TRBV12-4 and TRBJ2-3; 12 nucleotides line up with TRBD2. V shed 6 bases and J 2 bases; nucleotides not matched to a gene: 6. CDR3 length: 16 residues.

This clonotype showed up many times. The chain combines TRBV12-3 or TRBV12-4 with TRBJ2-1, with 9 bases identical to TRBD1. CDR3 length equals 15 residues. With 5 bases clipped from V and 3 bases from J, the junction kept 5 bases outside the gene matches. The CDR3 sequence: CASSARTGDYNEQFF. Written as DNA, the CDR3 is TGTGCCAGCAGTGCGAGGACAGGGGACTACAATGAGCAGTTCTTC.

V usage is TRBV11-2 and J usage is TRBJ1-6; tentatively, D is TRBD1 (5 bases). The germline gives CDR1 SGHAT, CDR2 FQNNGV. The CDR3 is 14 residues long. With 5 bases removed from V and 7 bases from J, the gap between germline ends came to 12 bases. The CDR3 region has the DNA TGTGCCAGCAGCCGAAACCGGGGGAATTCACCCCTCCACTTT. It codes for CASSRNRGNSPLHF. Combining the CDR3 with reference TRBV11-2 and TRBJ1-6 gives the whole variable domain EAGVAQSPRYKIIEKRQSVAFWCNPISGHATLYWYQQILGQGPKLLIQFQNNGVVDDSQLPKDRFSAERLKGVDSTLKIQPAKLEDSAVYLCASSRNRGNSPLHFGNGTRLTVT.